The clone carrying this T cell receptor (beta chain) was seen a few times. The J segment lost 2 bases and the V segment lost 4 bases, leaving 10 bases of the junction unmatched. CDR3 length equals 17 residues. Per the germline V gene, CDR1 is SGHVS and CDR2 is FNYEAQ. The entry originates in a study of blood T cell repertoires in COVID-19. Repertoires were generated with immunoSEQ multiplex PCR, while TCRdb's copy carries only in-frame clones and drops some. The sample consists of roughly 200,000 clones, over 80% of them appearing once. The V gene is TRBV7-6, the J gene TRBJ2-1; 8 bases fit TRBD1. Sequencing was carried out using PBMCs or T cells enriched from blood (not recorded which). The TCR originated in a woman aged 25-40 years who had been exposed to COVID-19. CDR3 coding DNA: TGTGCCAGCAGCTCTCGAACCGGGACAGGTACCTACAATGAGCAGTTCTTC. Residues: CASSSRTGTGTYNEQFF.